This TCR beta chain appears in the sequencing data of a study of radiation and T cells in renal cell carcinoma. About the study: Nephrectomy followed 15 Gy stereotactic body radiation by 4 weeks.

Comment on this clone: Its antigen is unidentified.

Repertoires were generated with immunoSEQ multiplex PCR, while TCRdb's copy carries only in-frame clones and drops some. The sample contains tens of thousands of clones, approximately 86% of which appear only once. Regarding time point: blood 2 weeks post-SBRT. Treatment denoted: 15 Gy SBRT to primary tumor, nephrectomy 4 weeks later. The patient's renal cell carcinoma had clear cell pathology. CDR3 length equals 12 residues. The V end lost 8 bases, the J end lost 2 bases, and 10 bases lay between the germline ends. Germline V gene lookup returns CDR1 SGHTA and CDR2 FQGNSA. Whole-study results and caveats: Pretreatment tumor biopsies were lacking, so baseline clonotypes are unknown.

The chain employs TRBV7-2 and TRBJ2-7; D is uncertain. The sample in question was blood, obtained from a patient whose treatment included radiotherapy and nephrectomy. The receptor was derived from a woman aged 45 to 65 with renal cell carcinoma. The chain's CDR3 is CASRTATYEQYF. CDR3 sequence (DNA): TGTGCCAGCCGGACGGCTACCTACGAGCAGTACTTC.